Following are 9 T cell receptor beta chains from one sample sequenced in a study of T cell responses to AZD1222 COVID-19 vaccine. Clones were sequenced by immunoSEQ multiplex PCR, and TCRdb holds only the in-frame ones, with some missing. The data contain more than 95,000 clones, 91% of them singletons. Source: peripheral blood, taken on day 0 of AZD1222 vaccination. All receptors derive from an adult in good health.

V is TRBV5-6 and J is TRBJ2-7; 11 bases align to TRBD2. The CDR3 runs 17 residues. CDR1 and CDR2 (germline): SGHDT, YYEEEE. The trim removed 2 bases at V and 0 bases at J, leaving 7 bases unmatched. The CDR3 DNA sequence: TGTGCCAGCAGCTTTGGTATAGCGGGAGGGATCTCCTACGAGCAGTACTTC. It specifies CASSFGIAGGISYEQYF.

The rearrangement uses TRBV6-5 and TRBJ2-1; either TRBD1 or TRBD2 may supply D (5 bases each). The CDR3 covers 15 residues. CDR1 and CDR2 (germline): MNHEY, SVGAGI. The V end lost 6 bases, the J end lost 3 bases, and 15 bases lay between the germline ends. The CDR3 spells CASRGVGTYYNEQFF. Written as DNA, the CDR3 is TGTGCCAGCAGGGGGGTCGGGACCTACTACAATGAGCAGTTCTTC.

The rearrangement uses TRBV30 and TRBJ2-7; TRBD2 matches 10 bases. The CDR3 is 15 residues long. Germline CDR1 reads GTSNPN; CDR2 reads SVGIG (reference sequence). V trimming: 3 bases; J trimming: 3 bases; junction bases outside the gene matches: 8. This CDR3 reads CAWSPSGRDYYEQYF. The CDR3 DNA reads TGTGCCTGGAGCCCCAGCGGGAGGGATTACTACGAGCAGTACTTC.

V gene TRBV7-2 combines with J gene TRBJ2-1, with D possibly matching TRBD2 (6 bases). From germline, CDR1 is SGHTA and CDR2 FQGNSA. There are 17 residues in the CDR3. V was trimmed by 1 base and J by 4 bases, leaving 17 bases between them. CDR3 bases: TGTGCCAGCAGCTTAGGGTTTAGCGGAGTTTCGTACAATGAGCAGTTCTTC. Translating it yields CASSLGFSGVSYNEQFF.

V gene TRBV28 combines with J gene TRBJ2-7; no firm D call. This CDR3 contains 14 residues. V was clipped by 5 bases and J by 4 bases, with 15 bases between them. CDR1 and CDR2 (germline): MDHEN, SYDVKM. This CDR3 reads CASSPASGGYEQYF. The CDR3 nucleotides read TGTGCCAGCAGTCCCGCCAGTGGCGGATACGAGCAGTACTTC.

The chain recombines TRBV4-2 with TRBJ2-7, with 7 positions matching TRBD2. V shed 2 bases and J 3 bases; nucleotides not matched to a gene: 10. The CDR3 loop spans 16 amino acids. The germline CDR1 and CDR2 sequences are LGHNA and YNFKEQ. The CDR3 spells CASSQPLADGGYEQYF. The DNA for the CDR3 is TGTGCCAGCAGCCAACCTCTAGCGGACGGGGGCTACGAGCAGTACTTC.

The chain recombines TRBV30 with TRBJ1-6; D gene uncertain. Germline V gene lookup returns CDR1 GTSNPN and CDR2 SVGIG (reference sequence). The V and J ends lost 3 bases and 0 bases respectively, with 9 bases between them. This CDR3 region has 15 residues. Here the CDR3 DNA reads TGTGCCTGGAGAGCTACGAGCTCCTATAATTCACCCCTCCACTTT. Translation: CAWRATSSYNSPLHF.

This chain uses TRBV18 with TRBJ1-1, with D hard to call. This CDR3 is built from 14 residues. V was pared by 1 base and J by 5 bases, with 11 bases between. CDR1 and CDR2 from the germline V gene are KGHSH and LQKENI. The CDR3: CASSPLGYATEAFF. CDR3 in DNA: TGTGCCAGCTCACCACTAGGATATGCGACTGAAGCTTTCTTT. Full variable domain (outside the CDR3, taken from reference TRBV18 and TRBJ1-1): NAGVMQNPRHLVRRRGQEARLRCSPMKGHSHVYWYRQLPEEGLKFMVYLQKENIIDESGMPKERFSAEFPKEGPSILRIQQVVRGDSAAYFCASSPLGYATEAFFGQGTRLTVV.

The CDR3 protein is CASSPDGPSEAFF. CDR3 sequence (DNA): TGTGCCAGCAGCCCTGACGGCCCTTCTGAAGCTTTCTTT. The chain couples TRBV7-8 to TRBJ1-1; D is unclear. Germline CDR1 and CDR2: SGHVS and FQNEAQ. This CDR3 region has 13 residues. Trimming shortened V by 5 bases and J by 6 bases, and 13 bases separated the two germline ends.